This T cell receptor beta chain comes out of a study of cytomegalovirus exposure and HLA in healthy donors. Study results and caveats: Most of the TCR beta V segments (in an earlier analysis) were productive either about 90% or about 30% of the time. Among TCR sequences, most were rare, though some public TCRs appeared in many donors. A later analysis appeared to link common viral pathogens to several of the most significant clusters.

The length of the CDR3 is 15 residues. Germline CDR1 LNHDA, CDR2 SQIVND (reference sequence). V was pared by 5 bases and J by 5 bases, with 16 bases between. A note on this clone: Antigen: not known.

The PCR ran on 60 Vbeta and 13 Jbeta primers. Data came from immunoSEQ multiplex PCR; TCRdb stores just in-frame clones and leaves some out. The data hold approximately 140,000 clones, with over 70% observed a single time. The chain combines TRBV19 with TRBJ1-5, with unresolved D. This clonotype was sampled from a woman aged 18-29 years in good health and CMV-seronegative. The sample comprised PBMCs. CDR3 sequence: CASSSQRRRDQPQHF. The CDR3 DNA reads TGTGCCAGTAGTTCCCAGAGGAGGCGGGATCAGCCCCAGCATTTT. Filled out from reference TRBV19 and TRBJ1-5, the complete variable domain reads DGGITQSPKYLFRKEGQNVTLSCEQNLNHDAMYWYRQDPGQGLRLIYYSQIVNDFQKGDIAEGYSVSREKKESFPLTVTSAQKNPTAFYLCASSSQRRRDQPQHFGDGTRLSIL.